These 17 T cell receptor beta chains share one sample of origin, sequenced in a study of T cell responses to AZD1222 COVID-19 vaccine (TCRdb year 2021). The library came from the immunoSEQ multiplex PCR assay. Here the immuneACCESS table is served through TCRdb, limited to in-frame sequences with V and J called. Missing clones are a known gap in these copies; in checked studies unresolved V genes cover under half, and the rest lacks a known reason. In all, the sample holds approximately 150,000 clones, and around 90% of those were seen once. Of the sample, about 1.4% falls within the top ten clones. The sample's time point label, in plain terms: baseline before first vaccination. The source material was peripheral blood, sampled on day 0 of AZD1222 vaccination. These receptors were collected from an adult in good health.

V and J are TRBV5-5 and TRBJ2-1; possibly TRBD2 for D (6 bases). Germline-derived CDR1 and CDR2 are SGHKS and YYEKEE (reference sequence). Trimming shortened V by 4 bases and J by 7 bases, and 15 bases separated the two germline ends. CDR3 length equals 14 residues. Written as DNA, the CDR3 is TGTGCCAGCAGCGCCCCGGGGGTAAGGAATGAGCAGTTCTTC. This encodes CASSAPGVRNEQFF.

The rearrangement joins TRBV6-2 or TRBV6-3 to TRBJ2-1; 13 bases map to TRBD2. The CDR3 length is 20 residues. With 5 bases clipped from V and 3 bases from J, the junction kept 16 bases outside the gene matches. Germline V gene lookup returns CDR1 MNHEY and CDR2 SVGEGT. Here the CDR3 DNA reads TGTGCCAGCAGTACCTTGACTAGCGGGGGGACCCCGATTAACTACAATGAGCAGTTCTTC. Translating it yields CASSTLTSGGTPINYNEQFF.

This clone has only one observation. V gene TRBV28 combines with J gene TRBJ1-2; D uncertain. The CDR3 covers 14 residues. V dropped 10 bases and J dropped 4 bases, with 19 bases sitting between them. Per germline, CDR1 MDHEN and CDR2 SYDVKM. CDR3 sequence reads: CATMDVSRPYGYTF. CDR3 DNA sequence: TGTGCCACCATGGACGTATCTCGACCCTATGGCTACACCTTC.

The J gene is TRBJ1-2, the V gene TRBV5-1; maybe TRBD1 (6 bases). CDR3 length equals 13 residues. V lost 4 bases and J lost 7, with 14 bases in between. Germline V gives CDR1 SGHRS, CDR2 YFSETQ. The CDR3 DNA is TGCGCCAGCAGCACCCGGGACATAATTGGCTACACCTTC. This encodes CASSTRDIIGYTF. The full variable domain, rest sourced from reference TRBV5-1 and TRBJ1-2, is KAGVTQTPRYLIKTRGQQVTLSCSPISGHRSVSWYQQTPGQGLQFLFEYFSETQRNKGNFPGRFSGRQFSNSRSEMNVSTLELGDSALYLCASSTRDIIGYTFGSGTRLTVV.

V is TRBV7-2 and J is TRBJ2-2; 10 bases are a match to TRBD1. J was trimmed by 4 bases and V by 6 bases; bases with no gene match: 5. This CDR3 has 15 residues. Germline V CDR1 and CDR2: SGHTA, FQGNSA. This chain's CDR3 is CASRSDRGPTGELFF. The CDR3 region has the DNA TGTGCCAGCAGATCAGACAGGGGGCCCACCGGGGAGCTGTTTTTT.

The chain has TRBV19 and TRBJ2-2; perhaps TRBD1 as D (5 bases). Per germline, CDR1 LNHDA and CDR2 SQIVND (reference sequence). The V and J ends lost 9 bases and 1 base respectively, with 9 bases between them. This CDR3 region has 13 residues. The CDR3 sequence is CASLTENTGELFF. CDR3 DNA: TGTGCCAGCCTGACAGAGAACACCGGGGAGCTGTTTTTT.

The V and J genes are TRBV5-1 and TRBJ2-5; D is perhaps TRBD1 (6 bases). Germline V gene lookup returns CDR1 SGHRS and CDR2 YFSETQ. Between the trimmed V and J ends, which lost 0 bases and 4 bases, there was a span of 10 bases. The CDR3 runs to 14 residues. Here the CDR3 reads CASSLEAGVETQYF. The CDR3 DNA follows: TGCGCCAGCAGCTTGGAGGCAGGGGTAGAGACCCAGTACTTC. The whole variable domain, filled in from reference TRBV5-1 and TRBJ2-5, reads KAGVTQTPRYLIKTRGQQVTLSCSPISGHRSVSWYQQTPGQGLQFLFEYFSETQRNKGNFPGRFSGRQFSNSRSEMNVSTLELGDSALYLCASSLEAGVETQYFGPGTRLLVL.

The chain uses TRBV28 and TRBJ1-2, with 8 bases matching TRBD1. CDR1 is MDHEN, CDR2 SYDVKM, per germline. The length of the CDR3 is 16 residues. V was pared by 2 bases and J by 5 bases, with 10 bases of the junction left unmatched. The CDR3 region is CASSLLGQGANYGYTF. The CDR3, as DNA: TGTGCCAGCAGTTTACTAGGACAGGGAGCGAATTATGGCTACACCTTC.

The rearrangement joins TRBV14 to TRBJ2-1, with 14 bases that match TRBD2. The V segment lost 8 bases and the J segment 7 bases; nucleotides outside the gene matches: 7. The CDR3 sequence is 15 residues long. Germline lookup yields CDR1 SGHDN and CDR2 FVKESK. CDR3: CASRAGLAGGNEQFF. CDR3 bases: TGTGCCAGCCGGGCTGGACTAGCGGGAGGAAATGAGCAGTTCTTC.

This clone has only a few counts. The V call is TRBV6-7, the J call TRBJ1-5; D gene uncertain. TRBV6-7 is designated an ORF whose function remains uncertain. V was trimmed by 9 bases and J by 5 bases, leaving 8 bases between them. The CDR3 is 11 residues long. The chain's CDR3 is CARTTDQPQHF. For the CDR3, the DNA is TGTGCCAGGACTACAGATCAGCCCCAGCATTTT.

With respect to this clone: A much larger clone is a single base away; this may be a read error. This sequence joins TRBV28 and TRBJ2-2; TRBD2 matches 7 bases. The CDR3 spans 14 residues. V gave up 6 bases and J gave up 1 base; unmatched junction bases: 2. Germline values: CDR1 MDHEN, CDR2 SYDVKM. CDR3 region: CASSPSGNTGELFF. CDR3 sequence (DNA): TGTGCCAGCAGCCCTAGCGGGAACACCGGGGAGCTGTTTTTT.

This clone was detected only a few times. The chain combines TRBV28 with TRBJ2-5; TRBD2 matches at 11 bases. With 4 bases clipped from V and 1 base from J, the junction kept 14 bases outside the gene matches. The CDR3 extends over 19 amino acids. Germline V CDR1 and CDR2: MDHEN, SYDVKM. The CDR3 sequence: CASSSNSGRAGSPQETQYF. CDR3 DNA sequence: TGTGCCAGCAGTTCGAATAGCGGGAGGGCCGGGTCCCCCCAAGAGACCCAGTACTTC.

The rearrangement links TRBV3-1 (or the pseudogene TRBV3-2) to TRBJ2-7, with 8 nucleotides matching TRBD1. Trimming removed 4 bases from V and 7 bases from J; junction bases left unmatched: 9. Germline-derived CDR1 and CDR2 are LGHDT and YNNKEL (reference sequence). CDR3 length: 14 amino acids. The CDR3 loop reads CASSPVQGAGEQYF. CDR3 bases: TGTGCCAGCAGCCCGGTTCAGGGGGCGGGGGAGCAGTACTTC.

The chain combines TRBV5-1 with TRBJ2-1; 9 nucleotides align to TRBD1. The trim removed 8 bases at V and 3 bases at J, leaving 6 bases unmatched. Germline V CDR1 and CDR2: SGHRS, YFSETQ. The length of the CDR3 is 14 residues. The CDR3 DNA reads TGCGCCAGTTTGGGGGGACAGGGCTACAATGAGCAGTTCTTC. It yields the protein CASLGGQGYNEQFF.

V usage is TRBV11-3 and J usage is TRBJ2-1; D ambiguous. V was shortened by 0 bases and J by 4 bases, with 10 bases between the two germline ends. Germline CDR1 SGHNT, CDR2 YENEEA. CDR3 length: 15 residues. CDR3: CASSLDLGLYNEQFF. The DNA of the CDR3 is TGTGCCAGCAGCTTAGATCTCGGGCTTTACAATGAGCAGTTCTTC.

The chain uses TRBV23-1 and TRBJ1-6; no definite D call. TRBV23-1 belongs to the ORF category, with a function that is uncertain. Trimming took 0 bases from V and 12 from J, leaving 12 bases between them. This CDR3 comprises 14 residues. The CDR3 here is CASSQSRAPGPLHF. CDR3 nucleotide sequence: TGCGCCAGCAGTCAATCTAGGGCCCCCGGACCCCTCCACTTT.

About this clone: Additional DNA sequences in this sample encode the identical CDR3. V usage is TRBV29-1 and J usage is TRBJ1-1; D is uncertain. The V end was cut by 6 bases, the J end by 0 bases, with 5 bases between. The germline V gene has CDR1 SQVTM and CDR2 ANQGSEA. The CDR3 has 11 residues. The CDR3 loop is CSVGVNTEAFF. In DNA, the CDR3 is TGCAGCGTCGGGGTGAACACTGAAGCTTTCTTT.